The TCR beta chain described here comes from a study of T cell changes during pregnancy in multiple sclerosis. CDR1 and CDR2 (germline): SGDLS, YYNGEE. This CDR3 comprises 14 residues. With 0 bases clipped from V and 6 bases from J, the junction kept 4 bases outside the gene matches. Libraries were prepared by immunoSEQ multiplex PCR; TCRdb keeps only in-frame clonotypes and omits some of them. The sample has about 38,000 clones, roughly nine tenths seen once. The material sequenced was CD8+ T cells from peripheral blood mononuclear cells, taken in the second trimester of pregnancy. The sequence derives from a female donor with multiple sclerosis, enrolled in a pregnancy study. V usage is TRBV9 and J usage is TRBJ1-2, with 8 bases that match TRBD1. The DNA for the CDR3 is TGTGCCAGCAGCGTAGCTACAGGGGGTAATGGCTACACCTTC. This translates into CASSVATGGNGYTF.